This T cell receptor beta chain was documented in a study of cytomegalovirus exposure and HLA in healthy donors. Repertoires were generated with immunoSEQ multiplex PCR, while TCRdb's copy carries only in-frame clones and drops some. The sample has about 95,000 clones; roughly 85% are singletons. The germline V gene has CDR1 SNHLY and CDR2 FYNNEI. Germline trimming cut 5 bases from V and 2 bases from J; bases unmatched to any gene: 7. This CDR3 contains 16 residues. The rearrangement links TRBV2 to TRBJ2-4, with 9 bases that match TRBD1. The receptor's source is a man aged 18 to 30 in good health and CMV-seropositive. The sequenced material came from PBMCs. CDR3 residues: CASSKGQGWPKNIQYF. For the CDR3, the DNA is TGTGCCAGCAGTAAGGGACAGGGCTGGCCCAAAAACATTCAGTACTTC.